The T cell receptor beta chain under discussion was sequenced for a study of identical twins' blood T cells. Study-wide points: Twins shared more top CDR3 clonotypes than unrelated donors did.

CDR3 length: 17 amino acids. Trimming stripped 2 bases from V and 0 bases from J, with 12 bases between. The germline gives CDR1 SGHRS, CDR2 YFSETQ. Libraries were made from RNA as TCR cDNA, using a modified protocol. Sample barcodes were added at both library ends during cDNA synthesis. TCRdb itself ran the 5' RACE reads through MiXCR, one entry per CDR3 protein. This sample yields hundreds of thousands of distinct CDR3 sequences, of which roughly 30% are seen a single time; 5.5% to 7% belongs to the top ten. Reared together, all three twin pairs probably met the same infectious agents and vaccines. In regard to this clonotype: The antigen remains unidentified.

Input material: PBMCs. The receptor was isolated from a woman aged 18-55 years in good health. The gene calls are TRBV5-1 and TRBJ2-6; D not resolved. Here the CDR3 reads CASSFGVPNSGANVLTF. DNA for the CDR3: TGCGCCAGCAGCTTTGGGGTCCCTAACTCTGGGGCCAACGTCCTGACTTTC.